This T cell receptor (beta chain) was captured in a study of beta chain features in type 1 diabetes. The V and J ends lost 6 bases and 5 bases respectively, with 10 bases between them. The CDR3 is made up of 12 amino acids. From germline, CDR1 is SGHVS and CDR2 FQNEAQ. This clone was counted between two and nine times. What was sequenced were expressed TCRB transcripts, since all of the isolated RNA had been reverse transcribed. Deep immunoSEQ sequencing covered naive, central memory and regulatory T cell samples. Libraries were prepared by immunoSEQ multiplex PCR; TCRdb keeps only in-frame clonotypes and omits some of them. The table has about 930,000 clones, 17% seen once.

This clonotype originated in a woman younger than 30 in good health. Input material: naive CD4+ T cells from blood. The gene calls are TRBV7-8 and TRBJ2-5; weak D call: TRBD2 (6 bases). CDR3 nucleotides: TGTGCCAGCAGTCAAAGCGGGGAGACCCAGTACTTC. As protein: CASSQSGETQYF.